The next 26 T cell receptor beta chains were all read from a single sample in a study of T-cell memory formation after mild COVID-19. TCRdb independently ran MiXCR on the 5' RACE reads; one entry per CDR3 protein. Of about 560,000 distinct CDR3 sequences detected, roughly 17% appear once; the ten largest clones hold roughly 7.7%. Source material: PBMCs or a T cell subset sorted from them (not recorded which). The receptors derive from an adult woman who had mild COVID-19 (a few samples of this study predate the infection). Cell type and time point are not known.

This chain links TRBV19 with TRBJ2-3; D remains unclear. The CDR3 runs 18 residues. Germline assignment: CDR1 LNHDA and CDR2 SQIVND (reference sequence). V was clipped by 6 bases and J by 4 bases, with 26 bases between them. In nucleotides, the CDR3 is TGTGCCAGTAGCCCTCGTGTCGTCCTATCCACCCCCCCAGATACGCAGTATTTT. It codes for CASSPRVVLSTPPDTQYF.

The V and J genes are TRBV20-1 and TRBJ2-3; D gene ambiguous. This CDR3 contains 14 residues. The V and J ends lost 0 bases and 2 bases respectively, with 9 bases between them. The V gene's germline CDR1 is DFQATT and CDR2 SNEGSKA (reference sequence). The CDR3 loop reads CSARDVLDTDTQYF. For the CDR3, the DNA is TGCAGTGCTAGAGATGTCCTCGACACAGATACGCAGTATTTT.

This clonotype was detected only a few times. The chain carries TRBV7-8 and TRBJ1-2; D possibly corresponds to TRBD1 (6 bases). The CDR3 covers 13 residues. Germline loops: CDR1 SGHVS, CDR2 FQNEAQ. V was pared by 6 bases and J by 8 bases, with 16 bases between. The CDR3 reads CASRRAGDTGYTF. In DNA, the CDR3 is TGTGCCAGCAGGAGGGCAGGGGACACCGGCTACACCTTC.

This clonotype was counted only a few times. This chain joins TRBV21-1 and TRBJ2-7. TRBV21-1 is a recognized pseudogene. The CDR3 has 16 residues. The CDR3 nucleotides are TGTGCCAGCAGCAAAAACCACGACCGATCCTCCTACGAGCAGTACTTC. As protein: CASSKNHDRSSYEQYF.

The CDR3 here is CSVEDKDGYYEQYF. The CDR3 DNA reads TGCAGCGTTGAAGATAAGGACGGTTACTACGAGCAGTACTTC. The V and J genes are TRBV29-1 and TRBJ2-7; D not certain. The CDR3 sequence is 14 residues long. The V gene's germline CDR1 is SQVTM and CDR2 ANQGSEA. V lost 0 bases and J 3 bases, leaving 12 bases between the germline ends.

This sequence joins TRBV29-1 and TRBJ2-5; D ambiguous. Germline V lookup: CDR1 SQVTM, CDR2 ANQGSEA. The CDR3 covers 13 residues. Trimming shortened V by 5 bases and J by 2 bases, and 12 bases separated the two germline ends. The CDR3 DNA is TGCAGCGTTACAAGTTGGTCTCAAGAGACCCAGTACTTC. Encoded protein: CSVTSWSQETQYF.

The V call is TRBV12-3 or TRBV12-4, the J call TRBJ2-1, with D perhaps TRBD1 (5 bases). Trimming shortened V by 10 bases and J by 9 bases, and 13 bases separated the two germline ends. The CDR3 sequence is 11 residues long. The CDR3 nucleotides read TGTGCCAACCGGTGGGGCAGTGAGCAGTTCTTC. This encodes CANRWGSEQFF.

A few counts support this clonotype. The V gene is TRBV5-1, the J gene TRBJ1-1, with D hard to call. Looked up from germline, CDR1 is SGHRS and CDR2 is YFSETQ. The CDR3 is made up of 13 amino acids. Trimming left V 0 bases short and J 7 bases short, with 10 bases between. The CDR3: CASSLAVGGEAFF. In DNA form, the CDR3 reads TGCGCCAGCAGCTTGGCCGTGGGAGGTGAAGCTTTCTTT.

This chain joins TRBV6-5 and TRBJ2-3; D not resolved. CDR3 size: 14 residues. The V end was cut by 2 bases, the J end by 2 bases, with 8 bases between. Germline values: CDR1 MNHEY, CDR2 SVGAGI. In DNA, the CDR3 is TGTGCCAGCAGTTACGCGGCACCCACAGATACGCAGTATTTT. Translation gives CASSYAAPTDTQYF.

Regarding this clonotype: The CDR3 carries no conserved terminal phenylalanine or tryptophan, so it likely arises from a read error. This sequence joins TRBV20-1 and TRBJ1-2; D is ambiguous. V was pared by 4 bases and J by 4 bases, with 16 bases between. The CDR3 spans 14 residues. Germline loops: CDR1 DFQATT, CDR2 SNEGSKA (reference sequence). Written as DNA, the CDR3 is TGCAGTGCTATCCCCTCGGAGGCACCCTATGGCTACACCTTA. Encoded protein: CSAIPSEAPYGYTL.

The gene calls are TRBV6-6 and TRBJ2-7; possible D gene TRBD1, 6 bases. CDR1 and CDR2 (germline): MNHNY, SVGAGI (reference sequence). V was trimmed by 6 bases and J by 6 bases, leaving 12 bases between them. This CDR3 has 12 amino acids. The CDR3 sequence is CASSPWDIEQYF. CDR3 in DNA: TGTGCCAGCAGCCCCTGGGACATCGAGCAGTACTTC.

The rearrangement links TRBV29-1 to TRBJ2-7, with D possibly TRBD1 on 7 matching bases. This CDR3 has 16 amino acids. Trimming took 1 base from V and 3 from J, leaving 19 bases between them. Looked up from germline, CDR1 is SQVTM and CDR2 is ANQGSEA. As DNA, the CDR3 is TGCAGCGTTGAAGGGTATCGGACAGGAGGGAGCTACGAGCAGTACTTC. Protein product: CSVEGYRTGGSYEQYF.

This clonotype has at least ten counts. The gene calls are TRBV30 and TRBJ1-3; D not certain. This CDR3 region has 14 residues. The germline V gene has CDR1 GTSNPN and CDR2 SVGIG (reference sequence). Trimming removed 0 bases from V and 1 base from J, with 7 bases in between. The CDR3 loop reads CAWSVKGSGNTIYF. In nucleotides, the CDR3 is TGTGCCTGGAGTGTAAAGGGATCTGGAAACACCATATATTTT. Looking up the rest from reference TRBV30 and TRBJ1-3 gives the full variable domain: SQTIHQWPATLVQPVGSPLSLECTVEGTSNPNLYWYRQAAGRGLQLLFYSVGIGQISSEVPQNLSASRPQDRQFILSSKKLLLSDSGFYLCAWSVKGSGNTIYFGEGSWLTVV.

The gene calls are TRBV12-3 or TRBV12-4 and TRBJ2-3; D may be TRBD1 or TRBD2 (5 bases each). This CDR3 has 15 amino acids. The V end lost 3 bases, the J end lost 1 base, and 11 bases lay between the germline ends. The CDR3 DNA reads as TGTGCCAGCAGTTTCCGGGGCACTCGCACAGATACGCAGTATTTT. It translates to CASSFRGTRTDTQYF.

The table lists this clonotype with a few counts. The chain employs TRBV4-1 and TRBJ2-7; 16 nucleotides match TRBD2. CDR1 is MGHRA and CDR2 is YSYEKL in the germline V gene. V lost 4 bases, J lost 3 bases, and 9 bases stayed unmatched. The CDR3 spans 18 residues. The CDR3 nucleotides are TGCGCCAGCAGCCCGGGACTAGCGGGGGGGCCCCTCCACTACGAGCAGTACTTC. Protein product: CASSPGLAGGPLHYEQYF.

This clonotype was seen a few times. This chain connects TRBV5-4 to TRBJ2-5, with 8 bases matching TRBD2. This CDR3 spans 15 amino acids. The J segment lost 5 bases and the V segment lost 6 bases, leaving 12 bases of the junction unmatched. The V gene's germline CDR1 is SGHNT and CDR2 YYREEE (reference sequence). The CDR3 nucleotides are TGTGCCAGCACCCTTGGGCGGGAGCGGGGGGAGACCCAGTACTTC. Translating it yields CASTLGRERGETQYF. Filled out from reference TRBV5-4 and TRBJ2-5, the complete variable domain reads ETGVTQSPTHLIKTRGQQVTLRCSSQSGHNTVSWYQQALGQGPQFIFQYYREEENGRGNFPPRFSGLQFPNYSSELNVNALELDDSALYLCASTLGRERGETQYFGPGTRLLVL.

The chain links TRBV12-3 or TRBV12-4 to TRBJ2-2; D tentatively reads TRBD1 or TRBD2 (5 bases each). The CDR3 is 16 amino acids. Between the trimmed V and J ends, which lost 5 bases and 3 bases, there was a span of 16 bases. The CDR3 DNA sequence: TGTGCCAGCAGTCCCCGGGACCCTGGGGACACCGGGGAGCTGTTTTTT. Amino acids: CASSPRDPGDTGELFF.

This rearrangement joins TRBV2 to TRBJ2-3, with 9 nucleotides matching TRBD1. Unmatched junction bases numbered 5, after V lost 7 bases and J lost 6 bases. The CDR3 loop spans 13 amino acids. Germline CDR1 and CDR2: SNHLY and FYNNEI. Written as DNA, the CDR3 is TGTGCCAGCAAAGAACAGGGGGCGGATACGCAGTATTTT. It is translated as CASKEQGADTQYF.

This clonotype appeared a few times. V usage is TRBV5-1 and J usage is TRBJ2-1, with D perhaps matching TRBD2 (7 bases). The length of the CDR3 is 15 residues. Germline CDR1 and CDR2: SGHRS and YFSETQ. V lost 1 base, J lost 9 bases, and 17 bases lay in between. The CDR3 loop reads CASSLQSRGGGEQFF. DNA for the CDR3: TGCGCCAGCAGCTTGCAGTCGAGGGGAGGGGGTGAGCAGTTCTTC. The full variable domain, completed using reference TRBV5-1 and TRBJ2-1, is KAGVTQTPRYLIKTRGQQVTLSCSPISGHRSVSWYQQTPGQGLQFLFEYFSETQRNKGNFPGRFSGRQFSNSRSEMNVSTLELGDSALYLCASSLQSRGGGEQFFGPGTRLTVL.

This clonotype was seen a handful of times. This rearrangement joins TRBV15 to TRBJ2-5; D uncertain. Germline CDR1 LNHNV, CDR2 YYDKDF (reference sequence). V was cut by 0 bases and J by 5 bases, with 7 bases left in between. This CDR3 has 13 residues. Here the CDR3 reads CATSREHLETQYF. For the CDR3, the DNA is TGTGCCACCAGCAGAGAGCACTTGGAGACCCAGTACTTC.

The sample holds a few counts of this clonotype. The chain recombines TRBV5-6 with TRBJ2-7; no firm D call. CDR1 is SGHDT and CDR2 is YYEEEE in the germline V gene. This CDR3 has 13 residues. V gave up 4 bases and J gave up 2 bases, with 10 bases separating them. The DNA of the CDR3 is TGTGCCAGCAGCATGGGCGGTCCCTACGAGCAGTACTTC. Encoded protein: CASSMGGPYEQYF.

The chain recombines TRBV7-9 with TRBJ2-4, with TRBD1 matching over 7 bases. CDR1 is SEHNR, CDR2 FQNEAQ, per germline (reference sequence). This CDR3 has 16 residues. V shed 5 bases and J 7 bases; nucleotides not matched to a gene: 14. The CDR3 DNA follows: TGTGCCAGCAGCCCTCCTACCAACAGGGGATGGAACATTCAGTACTTC. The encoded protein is CASSPPTNRGWNIQYF.

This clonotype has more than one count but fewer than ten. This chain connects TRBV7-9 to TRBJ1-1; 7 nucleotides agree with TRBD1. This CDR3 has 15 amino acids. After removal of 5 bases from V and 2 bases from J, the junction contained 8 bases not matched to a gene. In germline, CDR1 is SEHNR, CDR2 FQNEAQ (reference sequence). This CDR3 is CASSTRTGHNTEAFF. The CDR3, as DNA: TGTGCCAGCAGCACCCGGACAGGCCATAACACTGAAGCTTTCTTT.

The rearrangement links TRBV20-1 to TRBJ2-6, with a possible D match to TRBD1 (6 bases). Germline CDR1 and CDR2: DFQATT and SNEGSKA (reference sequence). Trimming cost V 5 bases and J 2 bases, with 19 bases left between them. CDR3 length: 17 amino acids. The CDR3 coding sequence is TGCAGTGCTTCAACCTCATACAGGGAGACTGGGGCCAACGTCCTGACTTTC. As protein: CSASTSYRETGANVLTF.

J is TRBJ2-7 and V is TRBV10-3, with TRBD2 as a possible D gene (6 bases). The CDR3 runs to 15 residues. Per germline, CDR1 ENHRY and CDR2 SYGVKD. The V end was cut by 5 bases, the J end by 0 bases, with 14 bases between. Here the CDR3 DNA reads TGTGCCATCAGTCCGGGGTTCGGGGGCTCCTACGAGCAGTACTTC. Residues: CAISPGFGGSYEQYF.

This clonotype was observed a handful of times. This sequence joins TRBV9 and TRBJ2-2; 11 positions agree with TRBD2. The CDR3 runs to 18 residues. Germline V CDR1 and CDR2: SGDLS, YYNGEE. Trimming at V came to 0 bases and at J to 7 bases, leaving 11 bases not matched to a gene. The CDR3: CASSVGARTSGLSGELFF. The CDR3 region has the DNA TGTGCCAGCAGCGTAGGAGCTCGGACTAGCGGGCTAAGCGGGGAGCTGTTTTTT.